This T cell receptor (beta chain) emerged from a study of shared clonotypes between healthy human individuals. Findings of the study overall: Relative to clonotypes present in all four donors, those not shared had lower generation probabilities.

Here immunoSEQ multiplex PCR was the method, and the copy in TCRdb shows in-frame clones only, minus some. The table has over 750,000 clones, approximately 96% seen once. As regards this clone: Its antigen is unidentified.

V gave up 6 bases and J gave up 4 bases; unmatched junction bases: 6. The germline V gene encodes CDR1 MDHEN and CDR2 SYDVKM. This CDR3 is 14 amino acids long. Selected positively for CCR7 and CD45RO-negative, naive CD8 cells excluded terminally differentiated effector memory CD45RA+ cells. The sequence came from a man under 40 in good health. The J gene is TRBJ1-2, the V gene TRBV28; TRBD1 matches 9 bases. What was sequenced was naive CD8+ T cells sorted from blood. The chain's CDR3 is CASRGRTGVYGYTF. The DNA for the CDR3 is TGTGCCAGCAGAGGTCGGACAGGGGTCTATGGCTACACCTTC.